This T cell receptor beta chain was identified during a study of blood T cell repertoires in COVID-19 (dated by TCRdb to between 2020 and 2021). Context from the whole study: The collaborator samples originated in the United States, Italy and Spain and spanned the acute and convalescent phases of COVID-19. The dataset comprised deeply sampled blood TCRbeta repertoires from subjects exposed to, actively infected with, or recovered from COVID-19. The repertoires were released in a freely available public database meant as a resource for research on the immune response to SARS-CoV-2. Where HLA class I and class II types were available, the types were taken from metadata supplied by the sample provider, not from assay-based typing. Samples came from the ongoing ImmuneRACE study (first 160 participants) plus 1,254 subjects from 6 global collaborators. The material from the prospective study consisted of cDNA or gDNA derived from T cells, B-cell-depleted T cells, or PBMCs. Nearly every sample came with metadata listing a de-identified subject ID, COVID-19 status, age in years and sex. Paper-wide results and their limitations: How much clinical and demographic metadata was included differed by source and by participant, and the metadata was provided uncurated.

Whole blood was collected in K2EDTA tubes by collaborating institutions according to the institutions' own protocols. For TCRbeta analysis, collaborator samples were shipped as frozen whole blood, as isolated PBMCs, or as DNA extracted from either sample type. V lost 4 bases and J lost 3 bases, and the count of bases not matched to a germline gene is 1. Reading the germline V gene gives CDR1 SGHTA and CDR2 FQGNSA. From its cysteine to its phenylalanine, the CDR3 spans 15 amino acids. Only the CDR3 part of the read is kept: 45 bases, read in frame from the first base. With regard to this clone: Its antigen is unknown. No base-level quality is on record; no much larger clone is a single base apart. This sample includes further DNA sequences coding for the same CDR3.

TCRbeta CDR3 regions were amplified from genomic DNA by means of the immunoSEQ Assay, a bias-controlled multiplex PCR. Per the authors' processing: The number of nucleated cells in each sample was estimated by amplification of reference gene primers within the assay. Sequence reads were collapsed and filtered to measure the absolute abundance of every unique TCRbeta CDR3 rearrangement. Productive Simpson clonality was computed per sample as the square root of Simpson's diversity index over productive rearrangements. Sourced from immuneACCESS, this table was stored by TCRdb with only in-frame sequences that have V and J called. A share of the clones is absent; for the studies checked, an unresolved V gene accounts for under half, and the remainder has no known explanation. V and J calls and clone size are those listed in that table; D and trimming were worked out from the DNA. The sample includes approximately 500,000 clones, with roughly 88% observed a single time. About 3% of the sample is held by the ten biggest clonotypes.

The sequence is built from TRBV7-2 and TRBJ2-1; a stretch of 12 junction bases matches TRBD2. The specimen was peripheral blood. The receptor was derived from a human donor in a cohort sampled during active COVID-19. The CDR3 region has the sequence CASSSTSGSYNEQFF. The DNA sequence reads TGTGCCAGCAGCTCGACTAGCGGGAGCTACAATGAGCAGTTCTTC.